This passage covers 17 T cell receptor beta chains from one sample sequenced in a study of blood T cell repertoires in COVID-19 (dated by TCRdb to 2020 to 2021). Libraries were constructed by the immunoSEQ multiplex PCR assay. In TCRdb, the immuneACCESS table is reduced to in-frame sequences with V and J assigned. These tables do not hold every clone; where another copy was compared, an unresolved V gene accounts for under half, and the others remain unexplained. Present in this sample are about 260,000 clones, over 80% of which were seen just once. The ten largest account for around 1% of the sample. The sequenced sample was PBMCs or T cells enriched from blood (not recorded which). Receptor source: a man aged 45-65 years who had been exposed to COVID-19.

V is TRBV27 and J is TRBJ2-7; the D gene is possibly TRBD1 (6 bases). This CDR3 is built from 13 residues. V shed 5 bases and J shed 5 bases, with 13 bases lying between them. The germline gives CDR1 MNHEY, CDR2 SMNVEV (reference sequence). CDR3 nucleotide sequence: TGTGCCAGCAGTGCTCACCAGGGGAACGAGCAGTACGTC. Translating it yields CASSAHQGNEQYV.

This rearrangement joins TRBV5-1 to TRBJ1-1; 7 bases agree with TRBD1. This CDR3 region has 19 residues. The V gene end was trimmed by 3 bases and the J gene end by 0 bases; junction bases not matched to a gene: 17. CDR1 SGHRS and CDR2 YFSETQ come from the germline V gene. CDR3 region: CASSSTLGQAEGMNTEAFF. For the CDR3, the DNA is TGCGCCAGCAGCTCGACCCTTGGACAGGCCGAGGGCATGAACACTGAAGCTTTCTTT.

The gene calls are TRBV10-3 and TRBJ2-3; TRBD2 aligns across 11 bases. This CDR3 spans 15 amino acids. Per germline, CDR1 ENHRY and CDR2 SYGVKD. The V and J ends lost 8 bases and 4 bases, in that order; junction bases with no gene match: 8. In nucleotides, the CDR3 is TGTGCCATCGCCGGGACTAGCGGAAAACCAGATACGCAGTATTTT. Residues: CAIAGTSGKPDTQYF.

CDR3 sequence (DNA): TGCGCCAGCAGCTTTCCCCGGTTCTCCTACGAGCAGTACTTC. Protein: CASSFPRFSYEQYF. The chain couples TRBV5-1 to TRBJ2-7; D is uncertain. The CDR3 extends over 14 amino acids. Deletions cut 2 bases from V and 0 bases from J, with 9 bases between. Germline V gene lookup returns CDR1 SGHRS and CDR2 YFSETQ.

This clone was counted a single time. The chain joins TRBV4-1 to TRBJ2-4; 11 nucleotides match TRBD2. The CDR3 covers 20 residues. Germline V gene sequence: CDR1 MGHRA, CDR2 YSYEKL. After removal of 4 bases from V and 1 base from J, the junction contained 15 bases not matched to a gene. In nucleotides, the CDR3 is TGCGCCAGCAGCCCCACAGATAGCGGGAGGGCCAGCGGGGCCAAAAACATTCAGTACTTC. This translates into CASSPTDSGRASGAKNIQYF.

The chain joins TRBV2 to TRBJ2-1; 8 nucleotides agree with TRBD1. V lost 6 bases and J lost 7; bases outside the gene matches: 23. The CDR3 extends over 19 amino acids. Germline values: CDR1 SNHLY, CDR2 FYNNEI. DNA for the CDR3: TGTGCCAGCAGCGCCTTGCCCGCCCCGACAGGGGAGCTTACTAATGAGCAGTTCTTC. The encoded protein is CASSALPAPTGELTNEQFF.

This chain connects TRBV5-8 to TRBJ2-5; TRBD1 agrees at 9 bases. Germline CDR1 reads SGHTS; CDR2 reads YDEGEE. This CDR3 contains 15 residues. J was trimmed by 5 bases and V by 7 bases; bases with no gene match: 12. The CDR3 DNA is TGTGCCAGCCGAGAGTTACAGGGGGCGCTTGAGACCCAGTACTTC. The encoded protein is CASRELQGALETQYF.

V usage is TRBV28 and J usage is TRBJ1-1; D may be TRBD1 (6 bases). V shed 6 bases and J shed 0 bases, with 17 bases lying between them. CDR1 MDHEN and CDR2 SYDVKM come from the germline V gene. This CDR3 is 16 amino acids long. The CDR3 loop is CASSLAGTRMNTEAFF. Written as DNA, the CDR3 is TGTGCCAGCAGCCTCGCCGGGACACGGATGAACACTGAAGCTTTCTTT.

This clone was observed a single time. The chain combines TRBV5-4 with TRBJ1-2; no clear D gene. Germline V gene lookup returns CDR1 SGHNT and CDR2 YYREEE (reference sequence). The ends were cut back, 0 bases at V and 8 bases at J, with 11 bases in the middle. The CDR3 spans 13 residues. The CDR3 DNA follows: TGTGCCAGCAGCTTGGGGGCTTCCCTGGGCTACACCTTC. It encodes CASSLGASLGYTF.

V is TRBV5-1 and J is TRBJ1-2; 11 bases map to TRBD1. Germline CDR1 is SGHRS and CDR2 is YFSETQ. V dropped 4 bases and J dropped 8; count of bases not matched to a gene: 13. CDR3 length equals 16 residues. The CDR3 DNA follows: TGCGCCAGCAGCCCCGGACAGGGGGCGTATTCGAGGGGCTACACCTTC. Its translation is CASSPGQGAYSRGYTF.

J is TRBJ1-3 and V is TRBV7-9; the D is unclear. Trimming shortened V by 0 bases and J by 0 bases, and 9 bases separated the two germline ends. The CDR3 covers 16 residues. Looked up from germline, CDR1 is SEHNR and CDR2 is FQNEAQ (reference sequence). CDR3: CASSLASESSGNTIYF. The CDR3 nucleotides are TGTGCCAGCAGCTTAGCATCGGAGAGCTCTGGAAACACCATATATTTT.

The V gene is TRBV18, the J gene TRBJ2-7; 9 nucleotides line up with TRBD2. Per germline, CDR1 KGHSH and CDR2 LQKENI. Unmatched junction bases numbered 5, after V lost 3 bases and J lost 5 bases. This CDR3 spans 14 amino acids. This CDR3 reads CASSPIRTSDEQYV. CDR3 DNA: TGTGCCAGCTCACCTATTCGGACTAGCGACGAGCAGTACGTC.

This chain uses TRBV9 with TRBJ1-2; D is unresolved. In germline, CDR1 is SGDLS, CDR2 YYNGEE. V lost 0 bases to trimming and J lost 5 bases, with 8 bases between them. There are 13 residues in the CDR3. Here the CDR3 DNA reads TGTGCCAGCAGCGTAGTGGCCGAATATGGCTACACCTTC. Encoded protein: CASSVVAEYGYTF.

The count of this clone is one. As DNA, the CDR3 is TGCGCCAGCAGCCAAGGACTACAGGGCTCTATCTATGGCTACACCTTC. Translating gives CASSQGLQGSIYGYTF. The chain recombines TRBV4-1 with TRBJ1-2; TRBD1 is a possible D gene (6 bases). The CDR3 is made up of 16 amino acids. The germline CDR1 and CDR2 sequences are MGHRA and YSYEKL. The ends were cut back, 1 base at V and 4 bases at J, with 16 bases in the middle.

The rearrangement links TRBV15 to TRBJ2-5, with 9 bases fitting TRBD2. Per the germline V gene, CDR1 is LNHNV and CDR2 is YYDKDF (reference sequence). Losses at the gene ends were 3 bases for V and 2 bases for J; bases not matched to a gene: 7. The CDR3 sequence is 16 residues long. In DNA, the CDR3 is TGTGCCACCAGCAGTCAGCTAGCGGGGATTCAAGAGACCCAGTACTTC. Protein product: CATSSQLAGIQETQYF.

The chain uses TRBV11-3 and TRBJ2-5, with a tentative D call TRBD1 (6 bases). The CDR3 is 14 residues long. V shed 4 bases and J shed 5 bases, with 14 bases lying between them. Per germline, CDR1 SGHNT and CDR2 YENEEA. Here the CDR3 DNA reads TGTGCCAGCAGCTCCTCCCCTGGACAGGAGACCCAGTACTTC. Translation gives CASSSSPGQETQYF.

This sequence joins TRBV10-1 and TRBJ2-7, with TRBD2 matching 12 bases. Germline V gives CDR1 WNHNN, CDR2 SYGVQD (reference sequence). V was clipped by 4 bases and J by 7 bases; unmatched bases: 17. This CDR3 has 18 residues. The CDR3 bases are TGCGCCAGCAGTGGGAAGGCTAGCGGGAGGGCTATAGCGGCGGAGCAGTACGTC. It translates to CASSGKASGRAIAAEQYV.